This T cell receptor (beta chain) comes out of a study of multiple sclerosis patients with progressive multifocal leukoencephalopathy. Overall study results and limits: Clones expanded at PML were already present before and during natalizumab.

Generated by immunoSEQ multiplex PCR, the TCRdb table keeps only in-frame clones and is missing some. Of 25,000 to 30,000 clones listed, almost 90% are singletons. Turning to this clone: Its specificity is unknown.

V lost 1 base and J 4 bases, leaving 12 bases between the germline ends. The germline gives CDR1 SGHDT, CDR2 YYEEEE. CDR3 length: 14 amino acids. Described time point: roughly 13 months of natalizumab therapy. This sequence was found in a human donor with multiple sclerosis. The sample consisted of PBMCs, taken from a patient treated with natalizumab. The chain has TRBV5-6 and TRBJ2-7, with D maybe TRBD1 (5 bases). CDR3 sequence (DNA): TGTGCCAGCAGCTTGTCGGCAGGGTTGTACGAGCAGTACTTC. Amino acid sequence: CASSLSAGLYEQYF.